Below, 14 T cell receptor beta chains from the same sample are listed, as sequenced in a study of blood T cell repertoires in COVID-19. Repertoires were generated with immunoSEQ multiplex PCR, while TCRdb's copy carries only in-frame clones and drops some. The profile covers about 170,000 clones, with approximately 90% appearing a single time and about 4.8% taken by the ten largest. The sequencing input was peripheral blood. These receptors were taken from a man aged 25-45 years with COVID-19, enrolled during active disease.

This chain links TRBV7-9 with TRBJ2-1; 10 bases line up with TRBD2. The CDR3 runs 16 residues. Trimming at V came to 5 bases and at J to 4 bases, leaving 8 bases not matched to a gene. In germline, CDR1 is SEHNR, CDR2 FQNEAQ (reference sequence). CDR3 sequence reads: CASSLPRGLAYNEQFF. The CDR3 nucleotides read TGTGCCAGCAGCCTACCTCGGGGACTAGCGTACAATGAGCAGTTCTTC.

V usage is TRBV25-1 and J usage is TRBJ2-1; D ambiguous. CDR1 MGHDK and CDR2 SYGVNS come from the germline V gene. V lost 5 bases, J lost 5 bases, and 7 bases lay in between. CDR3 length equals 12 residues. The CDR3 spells CASSMTDNEQFF. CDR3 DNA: TGTGCCAGCAGTATGACTGACAATGAGCAGTTCTTC.

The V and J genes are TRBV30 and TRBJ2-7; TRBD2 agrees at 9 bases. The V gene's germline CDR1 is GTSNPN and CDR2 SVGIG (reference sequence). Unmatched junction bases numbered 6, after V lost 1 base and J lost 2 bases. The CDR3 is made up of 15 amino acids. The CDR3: CAWSGQAGGTYEQYF. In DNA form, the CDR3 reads TGTGCCTGGAGTGGTCAAGCGGGAGGTACCTACGAGCAGTACTTC.

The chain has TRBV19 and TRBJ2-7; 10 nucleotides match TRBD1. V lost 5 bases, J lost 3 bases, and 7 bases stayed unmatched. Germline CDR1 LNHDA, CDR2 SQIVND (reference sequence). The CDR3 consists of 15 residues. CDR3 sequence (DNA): TGTGCCAGTAGTTTTCGGACAGGGGGGTTCTACGAGCAGTACTTC. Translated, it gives CASSFRTGGFYEQYF. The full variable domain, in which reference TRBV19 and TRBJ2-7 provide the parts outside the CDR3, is DGGITQSPKYLFRKEGQNVTLSCEQNLNHDAMYWYRQDPGQGLRLIYYSQIVNDFQKGDIAEGYSVSREKKESFPLTVTSAQKNPTAFYLCASSFRTGGFYEQYFGPGTRLTVT.

DNA of the CDR3: TGTGCCAGCATCTTAGCGGGGGAAGATACGCAGTATTTT. This translates into CASILAGEDTQYF. The J gene is TRBJ2-3, the V gene TRBV6-6; 9 bases agree with TRBD2. The CDR3 is made up of 13 amino acids. Germline V gives CDR1 MNHNY, CDR2 SVGAGI (reference sequence). Germline trimming cut 7 bases from V and 5 bases from J; bases unmatched to any gene: 4.

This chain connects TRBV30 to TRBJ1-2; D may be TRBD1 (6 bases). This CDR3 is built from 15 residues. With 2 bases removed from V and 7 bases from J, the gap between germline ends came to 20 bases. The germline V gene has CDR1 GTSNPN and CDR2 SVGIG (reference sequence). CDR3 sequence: CAWSRTGKVIGGYTF. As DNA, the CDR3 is TGTGCCTGGAGTAGAACAGGGAAAGTAATTGGTGGCTACACCTTC. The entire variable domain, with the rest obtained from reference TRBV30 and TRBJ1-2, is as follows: SQTIHQWPATLVQPVGSPLSLECTVEGTSNPNLYWYRQAAGRGLQLLFYSVGIGQISSEVPQNLSASRPQDRQFILSSKKLLLSDSGFYLCAWSRTGKVIGGYTFGSGTRLTVV.

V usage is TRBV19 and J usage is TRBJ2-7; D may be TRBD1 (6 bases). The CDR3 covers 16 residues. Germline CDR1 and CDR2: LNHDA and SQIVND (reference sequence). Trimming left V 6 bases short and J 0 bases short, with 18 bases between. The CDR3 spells CASSNPWGTPSYEQYF. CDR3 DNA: TGTGCCAGTAGCAACCCCTGGGGGACACCCTCCTACGAGCAGTACTTC.

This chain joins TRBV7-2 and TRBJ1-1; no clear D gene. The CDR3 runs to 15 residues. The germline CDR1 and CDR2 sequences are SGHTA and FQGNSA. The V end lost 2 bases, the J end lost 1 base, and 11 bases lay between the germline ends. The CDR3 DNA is TGTGCCAGCAGCTTAATCCCCAACGGGAACACTGAAGCTTTCTTT. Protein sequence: CASSLIPNGNTEAFF.

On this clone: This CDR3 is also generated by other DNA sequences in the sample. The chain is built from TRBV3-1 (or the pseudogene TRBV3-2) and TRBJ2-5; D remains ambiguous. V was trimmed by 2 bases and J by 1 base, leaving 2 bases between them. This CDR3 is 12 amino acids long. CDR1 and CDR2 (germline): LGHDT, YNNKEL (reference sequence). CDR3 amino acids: CASSQLQETQYF. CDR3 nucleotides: TGTGCCAGCAGCCAACTCCAAGAGACCCAGTACTTC.

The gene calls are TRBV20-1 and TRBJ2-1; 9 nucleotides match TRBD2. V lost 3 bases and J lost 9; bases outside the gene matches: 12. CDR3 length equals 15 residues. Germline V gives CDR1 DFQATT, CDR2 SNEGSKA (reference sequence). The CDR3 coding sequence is TGCAGTGCTAGTCGACCAGCGGGAGGATCAGGTGAGCAGTTCTTC. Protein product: CSASRPAGGSGEQFF.

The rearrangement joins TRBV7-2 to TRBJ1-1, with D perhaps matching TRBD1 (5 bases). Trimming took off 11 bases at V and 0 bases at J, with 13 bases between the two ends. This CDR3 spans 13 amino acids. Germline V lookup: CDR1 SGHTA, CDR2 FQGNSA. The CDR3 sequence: CAGGSGMNTEAFF. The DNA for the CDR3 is TGTGCCGGTGGATCAGGGATGAACACTGAAGCTTTCTTT.

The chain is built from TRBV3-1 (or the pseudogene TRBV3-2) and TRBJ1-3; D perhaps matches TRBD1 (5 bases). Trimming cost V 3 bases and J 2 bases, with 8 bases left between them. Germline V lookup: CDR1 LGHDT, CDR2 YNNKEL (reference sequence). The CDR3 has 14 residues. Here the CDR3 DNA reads TGTGCCAGCAGCCACGGGGGGGCTGGAAACACCATATATTTT. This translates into CASSHGGAGNTIYF.

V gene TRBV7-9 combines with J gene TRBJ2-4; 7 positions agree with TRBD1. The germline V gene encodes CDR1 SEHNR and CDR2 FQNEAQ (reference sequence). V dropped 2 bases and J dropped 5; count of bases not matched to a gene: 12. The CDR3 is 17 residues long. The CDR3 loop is CASSLLYPTGKENIQYF. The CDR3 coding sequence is TGTGCCAGCAGCTTACTATATCCGACAGGGAAGGAAAACATTCAGTACTTC.

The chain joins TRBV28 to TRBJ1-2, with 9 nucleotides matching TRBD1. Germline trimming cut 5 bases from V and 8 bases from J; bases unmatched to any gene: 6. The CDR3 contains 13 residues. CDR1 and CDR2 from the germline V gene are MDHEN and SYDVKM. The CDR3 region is CASSAQGAEGYTF. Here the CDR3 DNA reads TGTGCCAGCAGTGCACAGGGGGCGGAAGGCTACACCTTC.